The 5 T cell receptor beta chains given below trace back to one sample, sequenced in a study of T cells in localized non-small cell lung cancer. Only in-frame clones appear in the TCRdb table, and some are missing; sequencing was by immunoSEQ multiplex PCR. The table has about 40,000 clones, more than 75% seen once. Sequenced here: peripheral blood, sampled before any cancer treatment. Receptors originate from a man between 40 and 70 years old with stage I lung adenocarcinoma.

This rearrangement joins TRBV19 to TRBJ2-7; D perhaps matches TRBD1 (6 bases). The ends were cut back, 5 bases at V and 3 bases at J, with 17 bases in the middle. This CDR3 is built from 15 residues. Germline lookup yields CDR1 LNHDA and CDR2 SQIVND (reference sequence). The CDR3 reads CASSVSGAVYYEQYF. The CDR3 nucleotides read TGTGCCAGTAGTGTATCAGGGGCTGTATACTACGAGCAGTACTTC.

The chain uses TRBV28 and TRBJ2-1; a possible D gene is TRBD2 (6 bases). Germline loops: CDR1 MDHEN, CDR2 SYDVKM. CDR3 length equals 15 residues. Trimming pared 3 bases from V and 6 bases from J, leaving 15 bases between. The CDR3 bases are TGTGCCAGCAGTTTCCGGGACTCGAAGTCCAATGAGCAGTTCTTC. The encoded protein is CASSFRDSKSNEQFF.

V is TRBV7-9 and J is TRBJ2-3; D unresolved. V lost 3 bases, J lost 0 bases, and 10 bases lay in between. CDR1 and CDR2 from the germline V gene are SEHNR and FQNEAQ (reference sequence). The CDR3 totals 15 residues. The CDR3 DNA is TGTGCCAGCAGCTTCCGGTCGGCTAGCACAGATACGCAGTATTTT. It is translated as CASSFRSASTDTQYF.

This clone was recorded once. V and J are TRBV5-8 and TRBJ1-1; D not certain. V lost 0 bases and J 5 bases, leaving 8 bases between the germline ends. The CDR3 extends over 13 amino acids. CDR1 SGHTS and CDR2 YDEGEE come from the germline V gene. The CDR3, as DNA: TGTGCCAGCAGCTTGGACCCGGAGACTGAAGCTTTCTTT. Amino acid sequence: CASSLDPETEAFF.

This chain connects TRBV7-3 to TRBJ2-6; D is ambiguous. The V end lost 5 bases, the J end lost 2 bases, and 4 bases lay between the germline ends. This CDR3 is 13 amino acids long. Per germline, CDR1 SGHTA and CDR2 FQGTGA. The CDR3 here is CASSGPGANVLTF. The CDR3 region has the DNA TGTGCCAGCAGCGGGCCTGGGGCCAACGTCCTGACTTTC.